Below, one T cell receptor beta chain is given with its context. Its antigen is unidentified. V shed 8 bases and J shed 8 bases, with 9 bases lying between them. CDR1 MNHNY and CDR2 SVGAGI come from the germline V gene (reference sequence). The CDR3 totals 10 residues. This specimen belongs to a study of shared clonotypes between healthy human individuals. Overall study results and limits: What limited the represented genetic and exposure-history diversity was the small number of donors.

At the deep level, the assay was run. The method was immunoSEQ multiplex PCR; TCRdb's version includes in-frame clones alone and lacks a portion of them. This table holds nearly 1,000,000 clones, over 60% found once. The study drew its donors from healthy HIV-negative adults without recent acute infections or vaccinations. All of the donors resided in Nashville, Tennessee, and each was a Caucasian adult. The origin of this receptor is a man aged 18 to 35 in good health. This chain uses TRBV6-6 with TRBJ1-1; no firm D call. Source material: memory CD4+ T cells sorted from blood. Subset defined: CD45RA-negative fraction. The CDR3 loop is CASGKAEAFF. Here the CDR3 DNA reads TGTGCCAGCGGCAAGGCCGAAGCTTTCTTT.